A single sample is the source of the 24 T cell receptor beta chains below, sequenced in a study of OX40 agonist ivuxolimab in advanced cancers. The data were produced by immunoSEQ multiplex PCR, yet TCRdb's version contains in-frame clones alone and is incomplete. The sample holds approximately 50,000 clones, more than 75% seen once. Sequencing used CD4+ or CD8+ T cells sorted from blood, obtained in a trial of the OX40 agonist ivuxolimab. The receptors originated from an adult with an advanced solid tumor such as melanoma, head and neck, liver or kidney cancer.

This clone came up a few times. The V call is TRBV19, the J call TRBJ1-2; no clear D. Trimming pared 6 bases from V and 8 bases from J, leaving 13 bases between. The CDR3 totals 12 residues. CDR1 LNHDA and CDR2 SQIVND come from the germline V gene (reference sequence). The DNA of the CDR3 is TGTGCCAGTAGCCCCCCGGCCGAGGGCTACACCTTC. Translating it yields CASSPPAEGYTF. The full variable domain, its missing parts supplied by reference TRBV19 and TRBJ1-2, is DGGITQSPKYLFRKEGQNVTLSCEQNLNHDAMYWYRQDPGQGLRLIYYSQIVNDFQKGDIAEGYSVSREKKESFPLTVTSAQKNPTAFYLCASSPPAEGYTFGSGTRLTVV.

The chain employs TRBV30 and TRBJ1-4; 9 bases are a match to TRBD1. The CDR3 contains 15 residues. Trimming at V came to 7 bases and at J to 7 bases, leaving 13 bases not matched to a gene. Per germline, CDR1 GTSNPN and CDR2 SVGIG (reference sequence). CDR3 loop: CASLVPGQGREKLFF. CDR3 in DNA: TGTGCCTCACTAGTGCCGGGACAGGGACGTGAAAAACTGTTTTTT.

This sequence joins TRBV18 and TRBJ1-3; the D is unclear. The germline V gene has CDR1 KGHSH and CDR2 LQKENI. The CDR3 consists of 17 residues. V was clipped by 3 bases and J by 8 bases, with 23 bases between them. Here the CDR3 DNA reads TGTGCCAGCTCACCGAAGCCCGGACGGGGTCAGTGGGACACCATATATTTT. Translated, it gives CASSPKPGRGQWDTIYF.

The chain joins TRBV27 to TRBJ1-1; 7 bases match TRBD1. The CDR3 sequence is 13 residues long. Germline lookup yields CDR1 MNHEY and CDR2 SMNVEV (reference sequence). V dropped 6 bases and J dropped 1; count of bases not matched to a gene: 2. CDR3 in amino acids: CASRRGPNTEAFF. CDR3 nucleotides: TGTGCCAGCAGGAGGGGGCCGAACACTGAAGCTTTCTTT.

In this sample, this clone turned up a few times. The chain uses TRBV7-9 and TRBJ1-4, with D uncertain. The CDR3 sequence is 14 residues long. Germline values: CDR1 SEHNR, CDR2 FQNEAQ (reference sequence). V lost 4 bases, J lost 7 bases, and 13 bases lay in between. The CDR3 nucleotides read TGTGCCAGCAGCTCCCCCCTAGAGGGTGAAAAACTGTTTTTT. This sequence encodes CASSSPLEGEKLFF.

The count of this clone is one. CDR3 amino acids: CASRDRGNEKLFF. CDR3 nucleotides: TGTGCCAGCAGGGACAGAGGGAATGAAAAACTGTTTTTT. The chain employs TRBV25-1 and TRBJ1-4, with a possible D match to TRBD1 (6 bases). The CDR3 is 13 residues long. V gave up 6 bases and J gave up 5 bases, with 10 bases separating them. CDR1 and CDR2 from the germline V gene are MGHDK and SYGVNS. Based on the CDR3 plus reference TRBV25-1 and TRBJ1-4, the full variable domain is EADIYQTPRYLVIGTGKKITLECSQTMGHDKMYWYQQDPGMELHLIHYSYGVNSTEKGDLSSESTVSRIRTEHFPLTLESARPSHTSQYLCASRDRGNEKLFFGSGTQLSVL.

The rearrangement links TRBV6-1 to TRBJ2-2; TRBD1 or TRBD2 may be the D gene (5 bases each). This CDR3 has 17 amino acids. V was pared by 4 bases and J by 1 base, with 16 bases between. Germline V CDR1 and CDR2: MNHNS, SASEGT. The CDR3 spells CASSGVPLRGNTGELFF. CDR3 nucleotides: TGTGCCAGCAGTGGGGTGCCGCTGAGGGGGAACACCGGGGAGCTGTTTTTT.

This rearrangement joins TRBV7-2 to TRBJ1-1; no reliable D call. V was shortened by 4 bases and J by 5 bases, with 11 bases between the two germline ends. The CDR3 has 13 amino acids. Per germline, CDR1 SGHTA and CDR2 FQGNSA. This CDR3 is CASSSLVVTEAFF. The CDR3 nucleotides are TGTGCCAGCAGCTCCCTAGTCGTTACTGAAGCTTTCTTT.

The chain couples TRBV5-1 to TRBJ2-1; TRBD2 matches 8 bases. Germline CDR1 reads SGHRS; CDR2 reads YFSETQ. The CDR3 contains 13 residues. Trimming removed 3 bases from V and 5 bases from J; junction bases left unmatched: 1. The CDR3 DNA reads TGCGCCAGCAGCTCGACTAGCGACAATGAGCAGTTCTTC. This gives the protein CASSSTSDNEQFF.

V is TRBV27 and J is TRBJ2-1; 12 nucleotides agree with TRBD2. This CDR3 contains 17 residues. V was clipped by 6 bases and J by 0 bases; unmatched bases: 6. From germline, CDR1 is MNHEY and CDR2 SMNVEV (reference sequence). The chain's CDR3 is CASRPGLAGLSYNEQFF. In nucleotides, the CDR3 is TGTGCCAGCAGGCCTGGACTAGCGGGACTCTCCTACAATGAGCAGTTCTTC.

The V and J genes are TRBV30 and TRBJ1-6, with TRBD1 as a possible D gene (6 bases). The germline V gene has CDR1 GTSNPN and CDR2 SVGIG (reference sequence). The CDR3 is 13 amino acids. Deletions cut 5 bases from V and 8 bases from J, with 13 bases between. In DNA form, the CDR3 reads TGTGCCTGGCACCGACGGGGGCATTCACCCCTCCACTTT. Its translation is CAWHRRGHSPLHF.

The CDR3 region is CASSTRGTGGRKTQYF. The CDR3 bases are TGTGCCAGCAGTACGCGTGGGACAGGGGGCAGGAAGACCCAGTACTTC. The chain carries TRBV2 and TRBJ2-5, with 12 bases lining up with TRBD1. This CDR3 has 16 residues. The germline gives CDR1 SNHLY, CDR2 FYNNEI. Unmatched junction bases numbered 10, after V lost 5 bases and J lost 6 bases.

The CDR3 sequence is CASTPMGSGYTGELFF. The DNA for the CDR3 is TGTGCCAGCACCCCAATGGGATCAGGGTACACCGGGGAGCTGTTTTTT. The chain uses TRBV9 and TRBJ2-2, with D possibly matching TRBD1 (5 bases). Germline V gene sequence: CDR1 SGDLS, CDR2 YYNGEE. V was cut by 6 bases and J by 3 bases, with 18 bases left in between. The CDR3 consists of 16 residues.

This chain uses TRBV7-9 with TRBJ1-2; D gene ambiguous. The germline CDR1 and CDR2 sequences are SEHNR and FQNEAQ (reference sequence). The CDR3 runs 13 residues. Trimming cost V 5 bases and J 8 bases, with 15 bases left between them. CDR3 sequence: CASSHTEGRGYTF. The CDR3 bases are TGTGCCAGCAGCCACACCGAAGGACGCGGCTACACCTTC. The variable domain in full, with the rest retrieved from reference TRBV7-9 and TRBJ1-2, is DTGVSQNPRHKITKRGQNVTFRCDPISEHNRLYWYRQTLGQGPEFLTYFQNEAQLEKSRLLSDRFSAERPKGSFSTLEIQRTEQGDSAMYLCASSHTEGRGYTFGSGTRLTVV.

V usage is TRBV6-6 and J usage is TRBJ1-1, with TRBD1 as a possible D gene (5 bases). The V end was cut by 5 bases, the J end by 1 base, with 11 bases between. The germline gives CDR1 MNHNY, CDR2 SVGAGI (reference sequence). The CDR3 contains 14 residues. CDR3 sequence (DNA): TGTGCCAGCAGTCGGGCGGGGGGGAACACTGAAGCTTTCTTT. Encoded protein: CASSRAGGNTEAFF.

The chain couples TRBV10-2 to TRBJ2-7; perhaps D is TRBD1 or TRBD2 (5 bases each). Germline CDR1 is WSHSY and CDR2 is SAAADI. V lost 7 bases and J 5 bases, leaving 21 bases between the germline ends. This CDR3 spans 15 amino acids. The CDR3 sequence is CASIEPGTEAHEQYF. As DNA, the CDR3 is TGCGCCAGCATCGAACCCGGGACGGAGGCTCACGAGCAGTACTTC.

This clone occurred a few times. The V and J genes are TRBV28 and TRBJ1-1; unclear D gene. V lost 6 bases and J lost 5, with 10 bases in between. Germline CDR1 is MDHEN and CDR2 is SYDVKM. The CDR3 is 12 amino acids. CDR3 protein: CASSVRYTEAFF. DNA for the CDR3: TGTGCCAGCAGCGTACGTTATACTGAAGCTTTCTTT.

As concerns this clone: This sample includes further DNA sequences coding for the same CDR3. This CDR3 is CASSFSGNSNQPQHF. The CDR3 DNA follows: TGTGCCAGCAGCTTCTCGGGGAATAGCAATCAGCCCCAGCATTTT. This chain connects TRBV7-9 to TRBJ1-5, with D unresolved. V lost 3 bases, J lost 0 bases, and 9 bases lay in between. The V gene's germline CDR1 is SEHNR and CDR2 FQNEAQ (reference sequence). The CDR3 sequence is 15 residues long.

V gene TRBV12-2 combines with J gene TRBJ1-1; the table's D call, TRBD1, was not checked against the DNA. TRBV12-2 is reported as a pseudogene. CDR3 length: 14 amino acids. The CDR3 is CASRFDTIGTEAFF. The CDR3 DNA sequence: TGTGCAAGTCGCTTCGACACAATAGGAACTGAAGCTTTCTTT.

This chain links TRBV5-5 with TRBJ2-1, with D maybe TRBD2 (6 bases). Per the germline V gene, CDR1 is SGHKS and CDR2 is YYEKEE (reference sequence). V shed 0 bases and J shed 6 bases, with 13 bases lying between them. This CDR3 contains 15 residues. Here the CDR3 DNA reads TGTGCCAGCAGCTTGGGTTCGTCCGGGGGCAATGAGCAGTTCTTC. Its translation is CASSLGSSGGNEQFF.

A few counts support this clone. CDR3 in DNA: TGCGCCAGCAGCTTGACAGGGATAAACTATGGCTACACCTTC. This gives the protein CASSLTGINYGYTF. This chain joins TRBV5-1 and TRBJ1-2; D perhaps matches TRBD1 (6 bases). The ends were cut back, 1 base at V and 2 bases at J, with 9 bases in the middle. This CDR3 region has 14 residues. Germline-derived CDR1 and CDR2 are SGHRS and YFSETQ.

The DNA for the CDR3 is TGTGCCAGCTCACCACTGACCGGGACAGGTAGCTCTGGGGCCAACGTCCTGACTTTC. It encodes CASSPLTGTGSSGANVLTF. The V and J genes are TRBV18 and TRBJ2-6, with TRBD1 matching 8 bases. The CDR3 contains 19 residues. V lost 1 base and J lost 0; bases outside the gene matches: 8. Per the germline V gene, CDR1 is KGHSH and CDR2 is LQKENI.

The chain couples TRBV6-1 to TRBJ1-4, with D maybe TRBD1 (6 bases). The germline V and J ends were trimmed by 2 bases and 8 bases, with 15 bases remaining between them. Looked up from germline, CDR1 is MNHNS and CDR2 is SASEGT. There are 15 residues in the CDR3. CDR3 region: CASSEQGRGYEKLFF. The CDR3 DNA is TGTGCCAGCAGTGAACAGGGCAGGGGCTACGAAAAACTGTTTTTT.

The chain recombines TRBV9 with TRBJ2-3; possibly TRBD1 for D (6 bases). Germline V CDR1 and CDR2: SGDLS, YYNGEE. The CDR3 is made up of 17 amino acids. Trimming pared 3 bases from V and 2 bases from J, leaving 19 bases between. The CDR3: CASSEGHGTANTDTQYF. The CDR3 DNA follows: TGTGCCAGCAGCGAGGGACACGGGACGGCCAACACAGATACGCAGTATTTT.